These 7 T cell receptor beta chains were sequenced from one sample in a study of blood T cells in healthy people across ages. Next came a second PCR, run for about 6 to 12 cycles, which used a sample-barcoded 5' primer along with a J-beta primer mix. Via MiXCR, TCRdb re-called the 5' RACE reads, giving one row per CDR3 protein. The table shows over a million distinct CDR3 sequences, with about 43% occurring only once. The sample was blood. Receptors originate from a woman between 18 and 29 years old in good health.

The genes are TRBV6-1 and TRBJ2-6, with 8 bases aligning to TRBD1. The trim removed 6 bases at V and 3 bases at J, leaving 7 bases unmatched. The CDR3 totals 16 residues. In germline, CDR1 is MNHNS, CDR2 SASEGT. Here the CDR3 reads CASRAGGASGANVLTF. In DNA form, the CDR3 reads TGTGCCAGCAGGGCAGGGGGCGCGAGTGGGGCCAACGTCCTGACTTTC.

This clonotype was picked up one time. The chain uses TRBV6-1 and TRBJ1-2; 9 positions agree with TRBD1. The ends lost 10 bases at V and 4 bases at J; junction bases unmatched: 7. The length of the CDR3 is 13 residues. Germline lookup yields CDR1 MNHNS and CDR2 SASEGT. CDR3 in DNA: TGTGCCAACCAGGGACAGGGAGGCTATGGCTACACCTTC. Its translation is CANQGQGGYGYTF.

This clonotype has at least ten counts. CDR3 nucleotides: TGTGCCAGCAGTTACGGGCCCCAGGGCAATCAGCCCCAGCATTTT. This codes for CASSYGPQGNQPQHF. The V and J genes are TRBV6-5 and TRBJ1-5; D not resolved. The V end lost 2 bases, the J end lost 2 bases, and 10 bases lay between the germline ends. CDR3 length equals 15 residues. In germline, CDR1 is MNHEY, CDR2 SVGAGI.

This clonotype was seen more than once but under ten times. The rearrangement uses TRBV7-3 and TRBJ2-2, with TRBD1 matching 7 bases. The germline CDR1 and CDR2 sequences are SGHTA and FQGTGA. CDR3 length: 16 amino acids. V shed 5 bases and J 5 bases; nucleotides not matched to a gene: 11. CDR3 nucleotides: TGTGCCAGCAGCCCTTCACAGGGGCGTCGGACCGGGGAGCTGTTTTTT. This codes for CASSPSQGRRTGELFF.

This clonotype was found a few times. The chain joins TRBV20-1 to TRBJ2-3; D gene uncertain. With 0 bases removed from V and 6 bases from J, the gap between germline ends came to 7 bases. Germline V gene data show CDR1 as DFQATT and CDR2 as SNEGSKA (reference sequence). The CDR3 is made up of 12 amino acids. The CDR3 bases are TGCAGTGCTAGAGACCGGCCCGATACGCAGTATTTT. This codes for CSARDRPDTQYF.

The rearrangement joins TRBV2 to TRBJ2-1, with TRBD1 identical over 10 bases. CDR1 is SNHLY, CDR2 FYNNEI, per germline. V dropped 2 bases and J dropped 5; count of bases not matched to a gene: 12. The CDR3 contains 18 residues. Here the CDR3 reads CASSEYFPTGGLNNEQFF. In DNA form, the CDR3 reads TGTGCCAGCAGTGAATACTTCCCGACAGGGGGCCTCAACAATGAGCAGTTCTTC. The full variable domain, its missing parts supplied by reference TRBV2 and TRBJ2-1, is EPEVTQTPSHQVTQMGQEVILRCVPISNHLYFYWYRQILGQKVEFLVSFYNNEISEKSEIFDDQFSVERPDGSNFTLKIRSTKLEDSAMYFCASSEYFPTGGLNNEQFFGPGTRLTVL.

To note about this clonotype: This sequence may be a read error, since a much larger clone differs from it by one base. The chain links TRBV7-2 to TRBJ2-7; D could derive from TRBD1 or TRBD2 (6 bases each). The J call may be mistaken, given a closer DNA end match to TRBJ2-5. This CDR3 comprises 14 residues. CDR1 and CDR2 from the germline V gene are SGHTA and FQGNSA. DNA for the CDR3: TGTGCCAGCAGCACCCGGGGGCCCACAGAGACCCAGTACTTC. Its protein is CASSTRGPTETQYF.